This note documents a single T cell receptor (beta chain) sequence. The antigen remains unidentified. V was trimmed by 6 bases and J by 11 bases, leaving 13 bases between them. The CDR3 is made up of 10 amino acids. In germline, CDR1 is DFQATT, CDR2 SNEGSKA (reference sequence). The sample comes from a study of CD4+ T cells in melanoma. The data were produced by immunoSEQ multiplex PCR, yet TCRdb's version contains in-frame clones alone and is incomplete. The sample carries 15,000 or so clones, approximately 63% recorded once. Regarding the study as a whole: A reported correlation linked neoantigen-specific CD4+ T cells to CD8+, macrophage and B cell function. Diverse differentiation states were reported for melanoma neoantigen-specific CD4+ T cells.

The rearrangement joins TRBV20-1 to TRBJ1-1; no firm D call. The receptor comes from a human donor with melanoma. The sequenced sample consisted of cells from a culture (not recorded whether cultured in vitro). The CDR3 region has the DNA TGCAGTGCACCTCAGGCGAGGGCTTTCTTT. Translated, it gives CSAPQARAFF.